A selection of T cell receptor beta chains follows, all from one sample in a study of shared clonotypes between healthy human individuals. The protocol was immunoSEQ multiplex PCR, while the TCRdb copy is restricted to in-frame clones and leaves out a portion. The sample contains 2,500,000 or so clones, roughly nine tenths of which appear only once. Sequences were obtained from naive CD4+ T cells sorted from blood. The receptor set was obtained from a man younger than 35 in good health. Both conserved end residues are part of each CDR3. A D gene is named only where the DNA matches it firmly. Where a row states a size, it is once, few, many or the class of an expanded clone; other rows omit it.

d_call | j_call | clone_size | v_call | cdr3_nt | cdr3_aa
- | TRBJ2-7 | - | TRBV9 | TGTGCCAGCAGCGTAGGACCAGGGGAGACCTACGAGCAGTACTTC | CASSVGPGETYEQYF
- | TRBJ2-2 | - | TRBV5-1 | TGCGCCAGCAGCTTCACCGGGATGAACACCGGGGAGCTGTTTTTT | CASSFTGMNTGELFF
TRBD1 | TRBJ2-7 | - | TRBV28 | TGTGCCAGCAGTTTCCTCCGGGACAGTAGCGAGCAGTACTTC | CASSFLRDSSEQYF
- | TRBJ2-2 | - | TRBV6-6 | TGTGCCAGCAGTTGGAGCAACACCGGGGAGCTGTTTTTT | CASSWSNTGELFF
- | TRBJ1-1 | once | TRBV7-2 | TGTGCCAGCAGCTTAGCGGAACAGGGTGGTCTAAACACTGAAGCTTTCTTT | CASSLAEQGGLNTEAFF
- | TRBJ2-1 | once | TRBV20-1 | TGCAGTGGTGGGAGCAATGAGCAGTTCTTC | CSGGSNEQFF
- | TRBJ2-7 | - | TRBV28 | TGTGCCAGCAGTGGCAGGGTCTACGAGCAGTACTTC | CASSGRVYEQYF
TRBD2 | TRBJ2-7 | - | TRBV10-2 | TGCGCCAGTTTACTAGCGGGAGGTTACGAGCAGTACTTC | CASLLAGGYEQYF
- | TRBJ2-7 | - | TRBV9 | TGTGCCAGCAGCGTAGGAAGGGGAGGCCCCTACGAGCAGTACTTC | CASSVGRGGPYEQYF
- | TRBJ1-5 | once | TRBV2 | TGTGCCAGCAGTCTCAGCAATCAGCCCCAGCATTTT | CASSLSNQPQHF
- | TRBJ2-3 | - | TRBV10-2 | TGCGCCAGCAGCGTAGACTACAGCACAGATACGCAGTATTTT | CASSVDYSTDTQYF
- | TRBJ1-3 | - | TRBV28 | TGTGCCAGCAGCCCCTCCCGGGGGGGGAACACCATATATTTT | CASSPSRGGNTIYF
- | TRBJ1-1 | - | TRBV7-9 | TGTGCCAGCAGCTTAGCACAGGGAGTTCCTGAAGCTTTCTTT | CASSLAQGVPEAFF
- | TRBJ2-1 | - | TRBV4-2 | TGTGCCAGCAGCCAAGTTGATAATGAGCAGTTCTTC | CASSQVDNEQFF
TRBD2 | TRBJ2-3 | - | TRBV19 | TGTGCCAGTAGCCATCGACACGGACTAGCGGAGAGCACAGATACGCAGTATTTT | CASSHRHGLAESTDTQYF
- | TRBJ1-1 | - | TRBV7-6 | TGTGCCAGCAGCTTGGAGGTAGGACGAATGAACACTGAAGCTTTCTTT | CASSLEVGRMNTEAFF
- | TRBJ1-1 | - | TRBV18 | TGTGCCAGCTCCCAAGGACCGACGAACACTGAAGCTTTCTTT | CASSQGPTNTEAFF
- | TRBJ2-7 | - | TRBV21-1 | TGTGCCAGCAGCATGGAGGGACAGGGCTACGAGCAGTACTTC | CASSMEGQGYEQYF
- | TRBJ1-2 | - | TRBV5-1 | TGCGCCAGCACCGTTTTTAAAGAGCCCTACACCTTC | CASTVFKEPYTF
TRBD1 | TRBJ2-7 | - | TRBV7-9 | TGTGCCAGCAGAGGGGGACAGGGCGAAAAGGACGAGCAGTACTTC | CASRGGQGEKDEQYF
- | TRBJ2-7 | once | TRBV7-9 | TGTGCCAGCAGCTTACGCGGGTCCTACGAGCAGTACTTC | CASSLRGSYEQYF
TRBD1 | TRBJ2-3 | - | TRBV5-1 | TGCGCCAGCAGCCCTGGGACAGAAACAGATACGCAGTATTTT | CASSPGTETDTQYF
TRBD1 | TRBJ2-7 | - | TRBV29-1 | TGCAGCGTTGAAGAGGGGACAGGGGCGTTCGAGCAGTACTTC | CSVEEGTGAFEQYF
- | TRBJ1-6 | once | TRBV4-3 | TGCGCCAGCAGCCAAGCTGTGGACAGCCCTTGGGCCCTCCACTTT | CASSQAVDSPWALHF
- | TRBJ2-7 | - | TRBV5-1 | TGCGCCAGCAGCCAACCGGGAACCGACGAGCAGTACTTC | CASSQPGTDEQYF
- | TRBJ1-1 | - | TRBV9 | TGTGCCAGCAGCGCAGGGGCAGGGATGAACACTGAAGCTTTCTTT | CASSAGAGMNTEAFF
- | TRBJ1-6 | - | TRBV5-6 | TGTGCCAGCAGCTTAGACAGGTATAATTCACCCCTCCACTTT | CASSLDRYNSPLHF
- | TRBJ2-5 | - | TRBV30 | TGTGCCTGGAGTGTAAGGACCCAAGAGACCCAGTACTTC | CAWSVRTQETQYF
TRBD1 | TRBJ1-4 | - | TRBV10-3 | TGTGCCATCAGTGAAGGGGGACAGGGATTTGAAAAACTGTTTTTT | CAISEGGQGFEKLFF
- | TRBJ1-5 | - | TRBV30 | TGTGCCTGGAGTGACAGGGAGAATCAGCCCCAGCATTTT | CAWSDRENQPQHF
TRBD1 | TRBJ2-1 | - | TRBV18 | TGTGCCAGCTCACCATTTGGGACAGGATCGGGCAATGAGCAGTTCTTC | CASSPFGTGSGNEQFF
TRBD2 | TRBJ2-5 | - | TRBV11-2 | TGTGCCAGCAGCTTACTAGCGGGGGGGCAAGAGACCCAGTACTTC | CASSLLAGGQETQYF
TRBD1 | TRBJ1-2 | - | TRBV28 | TGTGCCAGCAGCCCTGGGACAGGAAACTATGGCTACACCTTC | CASSPGTGNYGYTF
- | TRBJ1-1 | - | TRBV5-1 | TGCGCCAGCAGTCAAGGGCCTAACACTGAAGCTTTCTTT | CASSQGPNTEAFF
TRBD1 | TRBJ1-2 | once | TRBV6-1 | TGTGCCAGCAGTGAACAACCGGGACAGCTTTCCTATGGCTACACCTTC | CASSEQPGQLSYGYTF
- | TRBJ1-5 | - | TRBV2 | TGTGCCGGTTCAGGCGGCACTAGCAATCAGCCCCAGCATTTT | CAGSGGTSNQPQHF
TRBD2 | TRBJ2-7 | - | TRBV5-6 | TGTGCCAGCAGCTTGGTTCAGCTAGCGGGAGTTTCCGAGCAGTACTTC | CASSLVQLAGVSEQYF
TRBD2 | TRBJ2-3 | - | TRBV5-1 | TGCGCCAGCAAGCTAGCGGGGTCGTCAGATACGCAGTATTTT | CASKLAGSSDTQYF
TRBD1 | TRBJ2-5 | once | TRBV5-1 | TGCGCCAGCAGCTTGGGACAGGGGAAAGGGACCCAGTACTTC | CASSLGQGKGTQYF
- | TRBJ2-3 | - | TRBV5-1 | TGCGCCAGCAGCTTGGTGATGACAGATACGCAGTATTTT | CASSLVMTDTQYF
TRBD1 | TRBJ1-1 | once | TRBV5-1 | TGCGCCAGCAGCTTGGATGTTGGGACAGGGCGTGAAGCTTTCTTT | CASSLDVGTGREAFF
- | TRBJ1-2 | - | TRBV6-1 | TGTGCCAGCGAATCGGGGAGGGCCCCGGATGGCTACACCTTC | CASESGRAPDGYTF
- | TRBJ2-2 | once | TRBV28 | TGTGCCAGCAGTTTTATTCCCCGCAGGGACCTATTCACCGGGGAGCTGTTTTTT | CASSFIPRRDLFTGELFF
- | TRBJ2-1 | - | TRBV7-9 | TGTGCCAGCAGCTTTCCGACAGTTATAAAATCCTACAATGAGCAGTTCTTC | CASSFPTVIKSYNEQFF
- | TRBJ2-4 | - | TRBV5-8 | TGTGCCAGCAGCTTGAAAGGGGCCTCCGGGGACATTCAGTACTTC | CASSLKGASGDIQYF
- | TRBJ2-7 | - | TRBV7-9 | TGTGCCAGCAGCTTAGACAGGAACTCCTACGAGCAGTACTTC | CASSLDRNSYEQYF
TRBD1 | TRBJ2-1 | - | TRBV9 | TGTGCCAGCAGCGTAGCGGGGACAGGGGTCACTGAGCAGTTCTTC | CASSVAGTGVTEQFF